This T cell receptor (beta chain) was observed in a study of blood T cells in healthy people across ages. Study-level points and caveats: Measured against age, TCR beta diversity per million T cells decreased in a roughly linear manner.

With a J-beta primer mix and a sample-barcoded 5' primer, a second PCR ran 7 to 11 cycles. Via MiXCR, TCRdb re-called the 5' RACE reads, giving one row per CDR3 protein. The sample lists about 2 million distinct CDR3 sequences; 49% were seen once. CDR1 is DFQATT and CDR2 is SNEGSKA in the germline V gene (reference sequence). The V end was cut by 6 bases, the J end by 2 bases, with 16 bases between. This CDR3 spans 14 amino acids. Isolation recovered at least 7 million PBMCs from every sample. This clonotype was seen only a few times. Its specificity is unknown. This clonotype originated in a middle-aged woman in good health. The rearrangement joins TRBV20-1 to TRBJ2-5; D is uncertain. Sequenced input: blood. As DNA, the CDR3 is TGCAGTGCCTCGAGTCGTTGGCGGCAAGAGACCCAGTACTTC. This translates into CSASSRWRQETQYF.